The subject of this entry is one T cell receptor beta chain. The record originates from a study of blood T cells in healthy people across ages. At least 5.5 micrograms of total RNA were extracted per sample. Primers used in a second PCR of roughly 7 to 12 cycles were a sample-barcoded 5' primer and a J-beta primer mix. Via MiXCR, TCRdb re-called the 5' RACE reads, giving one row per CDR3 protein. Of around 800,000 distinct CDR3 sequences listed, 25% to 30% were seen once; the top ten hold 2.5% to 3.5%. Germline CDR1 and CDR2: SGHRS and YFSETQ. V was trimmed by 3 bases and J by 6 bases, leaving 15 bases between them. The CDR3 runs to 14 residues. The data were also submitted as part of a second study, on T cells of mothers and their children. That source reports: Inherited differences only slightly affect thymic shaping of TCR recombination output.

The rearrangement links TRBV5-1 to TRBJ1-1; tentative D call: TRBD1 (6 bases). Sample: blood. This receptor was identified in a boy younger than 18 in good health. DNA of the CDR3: TGCGCCAGCAGCTCGACAGGTAATCCGGCTGAAGCTTTCTTT. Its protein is CASSSTGNPAEAFF.